Each of the 16 T cell receptor beta chains below was sequenced from the same sample in a study of T cells in Graves' hyperthyroidism and ophthalmopathy. Researchers took RNA transcripts and amplified the TCR beta CDR3 regions from them. HTBI primers drove first-round RT-PCR of the TCR CDR3. TCRdb re-called the multiplex PCR reads with MiXCR, one entry per CDR3 protein. The sample has hundreds of thousands of distinct CDR3 sequences; 14% are singletons. Source material: blood. Source of these receptors: a woman aged 18-29 years with Graves' hyperthyroidism.

Ten or more counts support this clonotype. V usage is TRBV2 and J usage is TRBJ1-6; TRBD1 matches 10 bases. Germline lookup yields CDR1 SNHLY and CDR2 FYNNEI. The CDR3 length is 15 residues. V gave up 6 bases and J gave up 13 bases; unmatched junction bases: 12. The CDR3 bases are TGTGCCAGCAGGTGGGGGACAGGGGACTTTGGGCCCCTCCACTTT. Translated, it gives CASRWGTGDFGPLHF.

This clonotype was detected many times. This sequence joins TRBV29-1 and TRBJ1-5; TRBD1 is a possible D gene (6 bases). Germline V CDR1 and CDR2: SQVTM, ANQGSEA. Trimming left V 1 base short and J 7 bases short, with 11 bases between. This CDR3 is 13 amino acids long. CDR3 sequence (DNA): TGCAGCGTTGAAGGGGGGCCGGGACAGCCCCAGCATTTT. Protein sequence: CSVEGGPGQPQHF.

This clonotype occurred many times. The chain is built from TRBV7-3 and TRBJ2-1; 15 nucleotides line up with TRBD2. This CDR3 has 16 residues. V gave up 5 bases and J gave up 9 bases; unmatched junction bases: 8. Germline V gives CDR1 SGHTA, CDR2 FQGTGA. CDR3 sequence reads: CASSTRGTSGRLEQFF. CDR3 sequence (DNA): TGTGCCAGCAGCACCCGAGGGACTAGCGGGAGGCTTGAGCAGTTCTTC.

This clonotype appeared many times. Here the CDR3 DNA reads TGTGCCAGCAACCGAGCGGGAACCGACAATGAGCAGTTCTTC. Translating gives CASNRAGTDNEQFF. V is TRBV6-2 or TRBV6-3 and J is TRBJ2-1; TRBD2 agrees at 7 bases. The CDR3 extends over 14 amino acids. The trim removed 7 bases at V and 5 bases at J, leaving 8 bases unmatched. Germline V gene sequence: CDR1 MNHEY, CDR2 SVGEGT.

The chain employs TRBV11-2 and TRBJ2-7; D call uncertain. The CDR3 loop spans 14 amino acids. V dropped 4 bases and J dropped 0 bases, with 10 bases sitting between them. CDR1 and CDR2 (germline): SGHAT, FQNNGV. CDR3 amino acids: CASSSADSSYEQYF. The CDR3 DNA reads TGTGCCAGCAGCTCAGCAGATTCCTCCTACGAGCAGTACTTC.

The J gene is TRBJ1-5, the V gene TRBV2; a possible D gene is TRBD1 (5 bases). Germline loops: CDR1 SNHLY, CDR2 FYNNEI. V shed 7 bases and J shed 5 bases, with 12 bases lying between them. The CDR3 runs to 13 residues. The CDR3, as DNA: TGTGCCAGCAAGGGCAGGGCTTATCAGCCCCAGCATTTT. Translation: CASKGRAYQPQHF.

This chain connects TRBV12-5 to TRBJ2-1, with 9 bases lining up with TRBD2. The J segment lost 5 bases and the V segment lost 6 bases, leaving 14 bases of the junction unmatched. The CDR3 is made up of 17 amino acids. Germline-derived CDR1 and CDR2 are LGHNT and FRNRAP. CDR3 region: CASGPLGAGGPHNEQFF. The CDR3 DNA reads TGTGCTAGTGGCCCCCTAGGGGCGGGAGGGCCCCACAATGAGCAGTTCTTC.

On this clonotype: One junction end disagrees with the germline gene, perhaps due to a read error. V and J are TRBV29-1 and TRBJ2-1; the match to TRBD2 covers 9 bases. This CDR3 region has 16 residues. Germline V lookup: CDR1 SQVTM, CDR2 ANQGSEA. CDR3 loop: CSVGTAGGSSYDEQFF. DNA of the CDR3: TGCAGCGTTGGAACGGCGGGGGGGAGCTCCTACGATGAGCAGTTCTTC.

The chain combines TRBV7-6 with TRBJ1-4, with a tentative D call TRBD1 (6 bases). V shed 5 bases and J shed 9 bases, with 25 bases lying between them. Germline-derived CDR1 and CDR2 are SGHVS and FNYEAQ. The CDR3 length is 17 residues. CDR3 coding DNA: TGTGCCAGCAGCCCCCCCCTCTACCGGGGCAGGGACAAAAAACTGTTTTTT. Protein product: CASSPPLYRGRDKKLFF.

This clonotype has only a few counts. It may be a read error: a sequence one base away is much more abundant. V is TRBV4-2 and J is TRBJ2-7; D assignment may be TRBD1 or TRBD2 (5 bases each). V was cut by 4 bases and J by 6 bases, with 22 bases left in between. Germline-derived CDR1 and CDR2 are LGHNA and YNFKEQ. The CDR3 runs 16 residues. In nucleotides, the CDR3 is TGTGCCAGCAGCCGACCCGGGACGCATCGTCCCTGCGAGCAGTACTTC. Residues: CASSRPGTHRPCEQYF.

This chain links TRBV11-2 with TRBJ2-3; the match to TRBD2 covers 7 bases. The CDR3 sequence is 18 residues long. The V segment lost 1 base and the J segment 1 base; nucleotides outside the gene matches: 11. Germline CDR1 is SGHAT and CDR2 is FQNNGV. Here the CDR3 reads CASSLGWVREVGTDTQYF. Here the CDR3 DNA reads TGTGCCAGCAGCTTAGGGTGGGTTCGGGAGGTGGGCACAGATACGCAGTATTTT.

The chain has TRBV12-3 or TRBV12-4 and TRBJ2-7; 8 bases align to TRBD2. The ends lost 4 bases at V and 2 bases at J; junction bases unmatched: 4. The CDR3 consists of 14 residues. As DNA, the CDR3 is TGTGCCAGCAGTTGGGGACTAGAACCCTACGAGCAGTACTTC. Residues: CASSWGLEPYEQYF.

This clonotype has a handful of counts. The genes are TRBV4-3 and TRBJ2-1; D is perhaps TRBD2 (6 bases). Trimming shortened V by 0 bases and J by 9 bases, and 18 bases separated the two germline ends. Germline V gives CDR1 LGHNA, CDR2 YSLEER. The CDR3 length is 16 residues. CDR3 DNA sequence: TGCGCCAGCAGCCAAGAGGGCAGGAGGGCCGGGGGTGAGCAGTTCTTC. Amino acid sequence: CASSQEGRRAGGEQFF.

This clonotype was counted between two and nine times. The chain uses TRBV4-3 and TRBJ1-1; 8 bases are shared with TRBD1. J lost 13 bases, V lost 0 bases, and 13 bases had no gene match. Germline V gene data show CDR1 as LGHNA and CDR2 as YSLEER. The CDR3 is made up of 15 amino acids. The DNA of the CDR3 is TGCGCCAGCAGCCAAGACGGCGCAGGGGGCAGGGTGGTTTTCTTT. This gives the protein CASSQDGAGGRVVFF.

The rearrangement links TRBV11-1 to TRBJ2-1; 14 nucleotides agree with TRBD2. Trimming removed 5 bases from V and 6 bases from J; junction bases left unmatched: 9. The CDR3 runs 17 residues. CDR1 and CDR2 from the germline V gene are SGHAT and FQDESV (reference sequence). CDR3 DNA sequence: TGTGCCAGCAGCCCCTCCGGGACTAGCGGGAGCTTCAATGAGCAGTTCTTC. This sequence encodes CASSPSGTSGSFNEQFF.

This clonotype occurred many times. The chain joins TRBV28 to TRBJ1-5, with 11 bases fitting TRBD1. Per the germline V gene, CDR1 is MDHEN and CDR2 is SYDVKM. This CDR3 comprises 18 residues. V was clipped by 3 bases and J by 6 bases; unmatched bases: 13. In DNA form, the CDR3 reads TGTGCCAGCAGTTTCACGGACAGGGGGCTGAATAATGGTCAGCCCCAGCATTTT. This encodes CASSFTDRGLNNGQPQHF.